This TCR beta chain was documented in a study of PD-1 blockade in classical Hodgkin lymphoma. Whole-study context: Nivolumab dosing for patients was 3 mg/kg, administered intravenously every 2 weeks. Whole-study results and caveats: Newly diagnosed patients were said to have less baseline TCR diversity than healthy donors did. The causes of the repertoire differences, possibly disease activity or prior therapy, remain undefined. Baseline diversity resembling that of newly diagnosed patients was seen in complete responders.

CDR3 length: 16 amino acids. V trimming: 8 bases; J trimming: 0 bases; junction bases outside the gene matches: 10. From germline, CDR1 is LNHDA and CDR2 SQIVND (reference sequence). Concerning this clone itself: Its antigen is not identified.

Assay used: immunoSEQ multiplex PCR; TCRdb lists only in-frame clones, some missing. The sample carries around 40,000 clones, about 77% recorded once. Brentuximab vedotin exposure varied among the patients, all of whom had relapsed after autologous stem cell transplantation. Sequenced material: peripheral blood mononuclear cells (PBMCs), taken at baseline. This rearrangement joins TRBV19 to TRBJ2-3; 8 positions agree with TRBD2. This sequence was found in a human donor with classical Hodgkin lymphoma. CDR3 in amino acids: CASGPIAGGSTDTQYF. CDR3 coding DNA: TGTGCCAGTGGCCCTATTGCGGGGGGTAGCACAGATACGCAGTATTTT.